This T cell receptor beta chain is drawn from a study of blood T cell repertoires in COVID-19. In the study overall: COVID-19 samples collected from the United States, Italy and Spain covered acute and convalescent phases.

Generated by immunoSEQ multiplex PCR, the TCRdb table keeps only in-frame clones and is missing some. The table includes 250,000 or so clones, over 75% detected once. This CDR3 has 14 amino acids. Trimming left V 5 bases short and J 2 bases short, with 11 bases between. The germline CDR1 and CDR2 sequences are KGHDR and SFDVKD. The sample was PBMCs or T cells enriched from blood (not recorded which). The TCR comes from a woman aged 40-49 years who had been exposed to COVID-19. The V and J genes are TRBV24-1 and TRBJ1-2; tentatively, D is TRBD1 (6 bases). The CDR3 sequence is CATSVGAGNYGYTF. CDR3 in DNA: TGTGCCACCAGTGTGGGGGCGGGCAACTATGGCTACACCTTC.